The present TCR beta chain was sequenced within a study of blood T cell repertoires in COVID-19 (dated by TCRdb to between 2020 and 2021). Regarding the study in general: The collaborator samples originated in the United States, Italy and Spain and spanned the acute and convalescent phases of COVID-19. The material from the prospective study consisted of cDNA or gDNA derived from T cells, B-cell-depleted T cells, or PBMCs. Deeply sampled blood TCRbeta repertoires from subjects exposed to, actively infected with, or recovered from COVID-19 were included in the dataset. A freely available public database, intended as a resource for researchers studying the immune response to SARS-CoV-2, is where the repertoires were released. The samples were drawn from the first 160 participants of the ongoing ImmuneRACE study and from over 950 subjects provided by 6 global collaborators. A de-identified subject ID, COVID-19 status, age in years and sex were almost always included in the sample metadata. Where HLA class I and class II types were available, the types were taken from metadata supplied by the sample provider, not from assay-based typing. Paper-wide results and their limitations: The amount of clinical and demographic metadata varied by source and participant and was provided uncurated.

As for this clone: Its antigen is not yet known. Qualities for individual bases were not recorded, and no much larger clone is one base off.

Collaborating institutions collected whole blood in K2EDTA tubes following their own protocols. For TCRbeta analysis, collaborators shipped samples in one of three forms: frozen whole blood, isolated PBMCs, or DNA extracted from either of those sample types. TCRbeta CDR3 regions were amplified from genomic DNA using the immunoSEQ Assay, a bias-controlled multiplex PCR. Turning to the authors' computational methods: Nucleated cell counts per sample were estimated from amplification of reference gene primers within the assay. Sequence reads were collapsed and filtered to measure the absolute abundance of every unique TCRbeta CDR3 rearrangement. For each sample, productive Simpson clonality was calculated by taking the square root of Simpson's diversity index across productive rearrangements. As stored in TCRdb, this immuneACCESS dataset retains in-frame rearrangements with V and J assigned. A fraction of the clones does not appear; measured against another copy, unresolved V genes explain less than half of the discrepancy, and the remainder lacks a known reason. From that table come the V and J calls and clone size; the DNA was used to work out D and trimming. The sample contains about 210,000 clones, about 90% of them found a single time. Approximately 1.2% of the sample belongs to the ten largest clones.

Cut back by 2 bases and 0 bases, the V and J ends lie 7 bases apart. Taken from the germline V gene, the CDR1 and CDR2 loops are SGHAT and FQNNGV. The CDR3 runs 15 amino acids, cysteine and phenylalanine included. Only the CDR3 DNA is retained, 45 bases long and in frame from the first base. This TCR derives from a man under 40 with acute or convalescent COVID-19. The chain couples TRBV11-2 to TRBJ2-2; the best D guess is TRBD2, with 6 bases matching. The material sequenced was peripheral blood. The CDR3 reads CASSLRLANTGELFF. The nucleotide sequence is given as TGTGCCAGCAGCTTAAGACTAGCGAACACCGGGGAGCTGTTTTTT. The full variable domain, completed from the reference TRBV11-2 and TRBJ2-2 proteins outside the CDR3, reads EAGVAQSPRYKIIEKRQSVAFWCNPISGHATLYWYQQILGQGPKLLIQFQNNGVVDDSQLPKDRFSAERLKGVDSTLKIQPAKLEDSAVYLCASSLRLANTGELFFGEGSRLTVL.